A few counts support the clone carrying this T cell receptor beta chain. Its specificity is not known. The V and J ends lost 4 bases and 2 bases, in that order; junction bases with no gene match: 4. This CDR3 comprises 15 residues. From germline, CDR1 is SGHTA and CDR2 FQGNSA. Some clones are missing from TCRdb's copy, which holds only in-frame ones; the method was immunoSEQ multiplex PCR. The sample consists of over 40,000 clones, about 91% of them appearing once. This record belongs to a study of T cells in narcolepsy. Overall study context: Patients with NT1 or NT2 and healthy control donors were enrolled. Study-level results: Some memory CD4+ repertoires had no autoreactive clone sequences.

This sequence joins TRBV7-2 and TRBJ2-2; 7 nucleotides line up with TRBD1. The sample was CD45RA- memory CD4+ T cells from PBMCs. The clonotype comes from a human donor with narcolepsy. The CDR3 coding sequence is TGTGCCAGCAGCTCGGGACAGTTAAACACCGGGGAGCTGTTTTTT. It codes for CASSSGQLNTGELFF.